The clone carrying this T cell receptor (beta chain) has just one count. What it recognizes is unknown. CDR1 is WNHNN, CDR2 SYGVQD, per germline (reference sequence). The V end was cut by 3 bases, the J end by 4 bases, with 15 bases between. The CDR3 spans 15 residues. TCRdb's copy holds only in-frame clones and misses some; the assay was immunoSEQ multiplex PCR. The sample lists roughly 38,000 clones, roughly 87% occurring once. This entry comes from a study of T cells in localized non-small cell lung cancer. Whole-study findings and limits: Sequence data derive from only one tumor region, so heterogeneity remains possible. A median of about 58 of the top 100 tumor clones appeared in adjacent lung, which was paired and uninvolved. Longer overall survival associated with higher blood T cell density; shorter survival with higher adjacent-lung clonality. Highest T cell clonality was seen in uninvolved adjacent lung, surpassing that measured in tumor.

Sequenced here: peripheral blood, sampled before any cancer treatment. The TCR comes from a male donor at least 60 years old with stage III squamous cell lung carcinoma. This chain links TRBV10-1 with TRBJ1-1, with D hard to call. The CDR3 nucleotides read TGCGCCAGCAGTGATGGTACCCCGAGGGTCACTGAAGCTTTCTTT. Its translation: CASSDGTPRVTEAFF.